Listed below are T cell receptor beta chains from one sample, sequenced in a study of shared T cell receptors in the human thymus. The table came from immunoSEQ multiplex PCR; TCRdb's copy has only in-frame clones and leaves some out. Of approximately 660,000 clones listed, around nine tenths are singletons. This sample also appeared in a second study, on human thymus T cells.

The sample taken for sequencing was thymocytes. The source of these receptors is a boy under three years old with a congenital heart defect. Each CDR3 is given with its conserved first and last residue. D genes are given only for firm matches. A clone size is listed for some rows: how often the clone was seen (once, few, many), or a class if it is expanded.

CDR3	DNA	size	D	V	J
CASSGSGRFQSGELFF	TGTGCCAGCAGTGGTAGTGGGAGGTTCCAGTCAGGGGAGCTGTTTTTT	NA	NA	TRBV25-1	TRBJ2-2
CASSPRLAGGYQETQYF	TGCGCCAGCAGCCCTAGACTAGCGGGAGGTTACCAAGAGACCCAGTACTTC	NA	TRBD2	TRBV4-3	TRBJ2-5
CASSLGGWGSYEQYF	TGTGCCAGCAGTTTGGGAGGGTGGGGGTCCTACGAGCAGTACTTC	NA	TRBD2	TRBV27	TRBJ2-7
CASSEKGTGW	TGTGCCAGCAGTGAAAAAGGGACAGGGTGG	NA	TRBD1	TRBV6-1	TRBJ1-1
CASTPTSGGYEQYF	TGTGCCAGCACTCCGACTAGCGGGGGCTACGAGCAGTACTTC	NA	TRBD2	TRBV28	TRBJ2-7
CASSPGGTDTQYF	TGTGCCAGCAGCCCCGGGGGCACAGATACGCAGTATTTT	NA	NA	TRBV5-4	TRBJ2-3
CASSRRTSGRANEQFF	TGTGCCAGCAGCCGTAGGACTAGCGGGAGGGCCAATGAGCAGTTCTTC	NA	TRBD2	TRBV11-2	TRBJ2-1
CASSVGRNNTEAFF	TGTGCCAGCAGCGTAGGCAGAAACAACACTGAAGCTTTCTTT	NA	NA	TRBV9	TRBJ1-1
CASSQDRGWQGPEKLFF	TGCGCCAGCAGCCAAGATAGGGGGTGGCAGGGACCTGAAAAACTGTTTTTT	once	NA	TRBV4-3	TRBJ1-4
CASSPEAGGPYNEQFF	TGCGCCAGCAGCCCGGAAGCGGGAGGTCCCTACAATGAGCAGTTCTTC	NA	TRBD2	TRBV5-1	TRBJ2-1
CASSLIPTSGRVNEQFF	TGTGCCAGCAGCTTGATTCCGACTAGCGGGAGGGTTAATGAGCAGTTCTTC	NA	TRBD2	TRBV5-4	TRBJ2-1
CASSGPDRERNQPQHF	TGTGCCAGCAGCGGACCGGACAGGGAGCGAAATCAGCCCCAGCATTTT	NA	TRBD1	TRBV5-8	TRBJ1-5
CASSQPGVRETQYF	TGCGCCAGCAGCCAACCGGGGGTGAGGGAGACCCAGTACTTC	NA	NA	TRBV4-1	TRBJ2-5
CASSPGGRPGVLTF	TGTGCCAGCAGCCCCGGAGGCCGACCAGGCGTCCTGACTTTC	few	NA	TRBV5-5	TRBJ2-6
CAWSGKAGGSGELFF	TGTGCCTGGAGTGGGAAGGCGGGAGGGTCCGGGGAGCTGTTTTTT	NA	TRBD2	TRBV30	TRBJ2-2
CAWSPRGILHSGANVLTF	TGTGCCTGGAGTCCCAGGGGGATCCTACACTCTGGGGCCAACGTCCTGACTTTC	NA	TRBD1	TRBV30	TRBJ2-6
CASSSSGRAEAFF	TGTGCCAGCAGTTCGAGCGGGCGGGCTGAAGCTTTCTTT	NA	NA	TRBV6-5	TRBJ1-1
CASSWATGSPDTQYF	TGTGCCAGCAGTTGGGCGACAGGGAGCCCAGATACGCAGTATTTT	NA	TRBD1	TRBV27	TRBJ2-3
CASGRFGPLYEQYF	TGTGCCAGCGGCCGCTTTGGGCCTCTATACGAGCAGTACTTC	NA	NA	TRBV5-4	TRBJ2-7
CAWSVRQSELAGHNEQFF	TGTGCCTGGAGTGTACGGCAATCGGAACTAGCGGGACACAATGAGCAGTTCTTC	once	TRBD2	TRBV30	TRBJ2-1
CASSQVLGGRGYGTGELFF	TGCGCCAGCAGCCAAGTACTCGGCGGAAGGGGTTATGGCACCGGGGAGCTGTTTTTT	NA	NA	TRBV4-1	TRBJ2-2
CASSSLAGGGGGKNIQYF	TGTGCCAGCAGTTCCCTAGCGGGAGGAGGAGGGGGCAAAAACATTCAGTACTTC	few	TRBD2	TRBV28	TRBJ2-4
CASSRPPGTEDEQYF	TGTGCCAGCAGTCGACCCCCCGGGACAGAAGACGAGCAGTACTTC	NA	TRBD1	TRBV6-1	TRBJ2-7
CASSPPKTGGSSSYEQYF	TGTGCCAGCTCACCCCCGAAGACAGGGGGAAGCAGCTCCTACGAGCAGTACTTC	NA	TRBD1	TRBV18	TRBJ2-7
CASSLTGREGTGELFF	TGTGCCAGCAGCCTGACAGGGCGGGAGGGCACCGGGGAGCTGTTTTTT	NA	TRBD2	TRBV28	TRBJ2-2
CASSEALSGGGNQPQHF	TGTGCCAGCAGTGAAGCGCTATCAGGGGGCGGGAATCAGCCCCAGCATTTT	NA	TRBD1	TRBV6-1	TRBJ1-5
CASPGQSNQPQHF	TGTGCCAGCCCCGGACAGAGCAATCAGCCCCAGCATTTT	once	NA	TRBV5-8	TRBJ1-5
CASSLQRGLSYEQYF	TGTGCCAGCAGTTTGCAGCGGGGCCTCTCCTACGAGCAGTACTTC	NA	TRBD2	TRBV27	TRBJ2-7
CASSLIAGVMEEQFF	TGTGCCAGCAGCTTGATTGCGGGGGTGATGGAAGAGCAGTTCTTC	once	TRBD2	TRBV5-6	TRBJ2-1
CASRFRTGAYEQYF	TGTGCAAGTCGCTTCCGGACGGGAGCCTACGAGCAGTACTTC	NA	NA	TRBV12-2	TRBJ2-7
CASSFSDRPGGGYTF	TGTGCCAGCAGCTTCTCGGACAGGCCCGGGGGTGGCTACACCTTC	NA	TRBD1	TRBV7-2	TRBJ1-2
CASSEAPLKNLNYGYTF	TGTGCCAGCAGTGAAGCCCCCCTAAAGAACCTTAACTATGGCTACACCTTC	once	NA	TRBV6-1	TRBJ1-2
CASSLEFGGDNQPQHF	TGTGCCAGCAGCTTAGAGTTCGGGGGGGACAATCAGCCCCAGCATTTT	NA	NA	TRBV7-2	TRBJ1-5
CASSLKGEEETQYF	TGCGCCAGCAGCTTGAAAGGGGAGGAGGAGACCCAGTACTTC	once	NA	TRBV5-1	TRBJ2-5
CASSRTGGANTEAFF	TGTGCCAGCAGTCGTACAGGGGGAGCAAACACTGAAGCTTTCTTT	NA	TRBD1	TRBV7-2	TRBJ1-1
CASSILEDTIYF	TGTGCCAGTAGTATCCTGGAGGACACCATATATTTT	NA	NA	TRBV19	TRBJ1-3
CASSEGLAARETQYF	TGTGCCAGCAGTGAAGGACTAGCGGCGCGAGAGACCCAGTACTTC	NA	TRBD2	TRBV6-1	TRBJ2-5
CASSFAGQGDTEAFF	TGTGCCAGCAGCTTCGCTGGACAGGGGGACACTGAAGCTTTCTTT	NA	TRBD1	TRBV11-2	TRBJ1-1
CASSVAGGDRGRDEQYF	TGTGCCAGCAGCGTAGCAGGCGGGGACAGGGGGCGCGACGAGCAGTACTTC	NA	TRBD1	TRBV9	TRBJ2-7
CASSQEQPPYEQYF	TGCGCCAGCAGCCAAGAACAGCCCCCCTACGAGCAGTACTTC	NA	NA	TRBV4-3	TRBJ2-7
CASSEENRGHGTDTQYF	TGCGCCAGCAGTGAGGAAAACAGGGGGCACGGCACAGATACGCAGTATTTT	NA	TRBD1	TRBV10-1	TRBJ2-3
CASSPISRGYLAYEQYF	TGTGCCAGCTCACCAATATCGCGAGGGTACCTAGCCTACGAGCAGTACTTC	NA	NA	TRBV18	TRBJ2-7
CASSSRDREDDNEQFF	TGTGCCAGCAGCTCCCGGGACAGGGAAGATGACAATGAGCAGTTCTTC	NA	TRBD1	TRBV13	TRBJ2-1
CASSQVIGNGGVQETQYF	TGTGCCAGCAGCCAAGTTATTGGTAACGGGGGGGTCCAAGAGACCCAGTACTTC	few	TRBD2	TRBV4-2	TRBJ2-5
CASSPPGEGTYEQYF	TGTGCCAGCAGCCCCCCCGGGGAGGGAACCTACGAGCAGTACTTC	NA	TRBD2	TRBV9	TRBJ2-7
CASSDPGLTRQETQYF	TGTGCCAGCAGCGACCCGGGACTAACCCGACAAGAGACCCAGTACTTC	NA	TRBD2	TRBV9	TRBJ2-5
CASSPGLLPDTQYF	TGTGCCAGCAGCCCAGGATTATTGCCAGATACGCAGTATTTT	NA	NA	TRBV11-2	TRBJ2-3
CASSQGGELFF	TGTGCCAGCAGCCAGGGCGGGGAGCTGTTTTTT	NA	NA	TRBV7-9	TRBJ2-2
CASSLGTSGTNEQFF	TGTGCCAGCAGCCTCGGGACTAGCGGGACGAATGAGCAGTTCTTC	NA	TRBD2	TRBV7-9	TRBJ2-1
CASSSTWGGNIQYF	TGTGCCAGCAGCAGCACGTGGGGAGGGAACATTCAGTACTTC	NA	TRBD2	TRBV6-5	TRBJ2-4
CASSSRLGGRYEQYF	TGTGCCAGCAGCTCTCGGCTCGGAGGGAGGTACGAGCAGTACTTC	NA	NA	TRBV7-2	TRBJ2-7